This TCR beta chain was identified during a study of CD8+ T cells in alopecia areata. About the study: The drug, oral tofacitinib, was given to treated patients at 5 to 10 mg twice daily. Study results and limitations: Expanded CD8+ clones among the top 100, as well as scalp clonality, were significantly decreased by tofacitinib. Patients showed less clear TCR sequence sharing than mice, possibly partly because of HLA diversity.

Once RNA had been extracted, it was reverse transcribed into cDNA to act as the sequencing template. Using immunoSEQ multiplex PCR, the repertoire was profiled, and TCRdb retains in-frame clones only, with some absent. The sample contains some 130,000 clones, 50% to 65% of which appear only once. Trimming cost V 2 bases and J 10 bases; bases outside gene matches: 2. Germline V lookup: CDR1 MNHEY, CDR2 SMNVEV (reference sequence). This CDR3 comprises 14 residues. The treatment here: oral pan-JAK inhibitor, 5-10 mg twice daily. Sampling of alopecia areata patients yielded lesional scalp punch biopsies as well as peripheral blood. Of note for this clone: Its antigen remains unidentified.

Source: CD8+ T cells sorted from blood, taken at week 4, from a patient treated with tofacitinib. V is TRBV27 and J is TRBJ1-6, with 10 bases aligning to TRBD1. This receptor was taken from a human donor with alopecia areata. The CDR3 nucleotides read TGTGCCAGCAGTTTAAGGGGACAGGGGTCACCCCTCCACTTT. This encodes CASSLRGQGSPLHF.